A single sample is the source of the 32 T cell receptor beta chains below, sequenced in a study of cytomegalovirus exposure and HLA in healthy donors. The PCR contained 60 Vbeta and 13 Jbeta primers. Some clones are missing from TCRdb's copy, which holds only in-frame ones; the method was immunoSEQ multiplex PCR. The table lists about 160,000 clones, about 80% of them singletons. Specimen: PBMCs. The receptors shown here come from a man aged 40-49 years in good health and CMV-seropositive.

V usage is TRBV5-5 and J usage is TRBJ2-1; D unclear. Germline CDR1 reads SGHKS; CDR2 reads YYEKEE (reference sequence). V shed 0 bases and J shed 2 bases, with 9 bases lying between them. This CDR3 region has 15 residues. Here the CDR3 DNA reads TGTGCCAGCAGCTTGGATCTTTATCCCTACAATGAGCAGTTCTTC. Translating gives CASSLDLYPYNEQFF.

The chain has TRBV5-6 and TRBJ2-1; 9 nucleotides line up with TRBD2. The CDR3 sequence is 16 residues long. Germline CDR1 SGHDT, CDR2 YYEEEE. J lost 6 bases, V lost 0 bases, and 7 bases had no gene match. CDR3 bases: TGTGCCAGCAGCTTGGTTGGTAGCGGGGGTATCAATGAGCAGTTCTTC. Protein sequence: CASSLVGSGGINEQFF.

The genes are TRBV5-6 and TRBJ2-1, with TRBD2 identical over 13 bases. V lost 0 bases and J lost 9; bases outside the gene matches: 3. The CDR3 extends over 15 amino acids. CDR1 is SGHDT, CDR2 YYEEEE, per germline. The CDR3 nucleotides are TGTGCCAGCAGCTTGGGTACTAGCGGGAGGGGTGAGCAGTTCTTC. It yields the protein CASSLGTSGRGEQFF.

The chain employs TRBV7-6 and TRBJ2-2; 11 nucleotides align to TRBD2. Germline V CDR1 and CDR2: SGHVS, FNYEAQ. The CDR3 contains 18 residues. Unmatched junction bases numbered 10, after V lost 2 bases and J lost 5 bases. CDR3 in DNA: TGTGCCAGCAGCTTATATCTAGCGGGAGGAGGGCGGACCGGGGAGCTGTTTTTT. The encoded protein is CASSLYLAGGGRTGELFF.

V is TRBV7-8 and J is TRBJ2-7, with a tentative D call TRBD2 (6 bases). CDR3 length equals 15 residues. Germline assignment: CDR1 SGHVS and CDR2 FQNEAQ. Trimming removed 0 bases at V and 3 bases at J, with 12 bases between. The CDR3 DNA reads TGTGCCAGCAGCTTAGCGTCGGGAGCGGGCTACGAGCAGTACTTC. Amino acids: CASSLASGAGYEQYF.

V gene TRBV29-1 combines with J gene TRBJ2-7, with TRBD2 matching over 12 bases. The J segment lost 3 bases and the V segment lost 5 bases, leaving 2 bases of the junction unmatched. CDR3 size: 13 residues. CDR1 and CDR2 from the germline V gene are SQVTM and ANQGSEA. This CDR3 reads CSVSSGGVYEQYF. DNA for the CDR3: TGCAGCGTTTCTAGCGGGGGGGTCTACGAGCAGTACTTC.

This clone was found once. This rearrangement joins TRBV7-9 to TRBJ2-2; D gene unclear. Trimming removed 4 bases from V and 7 bases from J, with 7 bases in between. The CDR3 totals 12 residues. From germline, CDR1 is SEHNR and CDR2 FQNEAQ (reference sequence). Written as DNA, the CDR3 is TGTGCCAGCAGCTGGGCTGGCGGGGAGCTGTTTTTT. This gives the protein CASSWAGGELFF.

V and J are TRBV7-2 and TRBJ2-1, with D possibly TRBD2 on 5 matching bases. Looked up from germline, CDR1 is SGHTA and CDR2 is FQGNSA. The CDR3 loop spans 15 amino acids. V lost 1 base and J lost 6, with 13 bases in between. In DNA form, the CDR3 reads TGTGCCAGCAGCTTAGTGGAGGAGTTTTCCAATGAGCAGTTCTTC. Amino acid sequence: CASSLVEEFSNEQFF.

The chain recombines TRBV2 with TRBJ1-6; possibly TRBD1 for D (5 bases). The CDR3 totals 11 residues. Germline V CDR1 and CDR2: SNHLY, FYNNEI. V lost 8 bases and J lost 7, with 6 bases in between. DNA for the CDR3: TGTGCCAGCGACAGAAATTCACCCCTCCACTTT. The encoded protein is CASDRNSPLHF.

This chain uses TRBV27 with TRBJ1-3, with D perhaps TRBD1 (5 bases). Trimming left V 6 bases short and J 4 bases short, with 13 bases between. Germline assignment: CDR1 MNHEY and CDR2 SMNVEV (reference sequence). The CDR3 is made up of 14 amino acids. CDR3 in DNA: TGTGCCAGCAGCCGGGCAGGGTGGGGAAACACCATATATTTT. Encoded protein: CASSRAGWGNTIYF.

CDR3 loop: CASSIGGEGSPQYF. CDR3 nucleotide sequence: TGTGCCAGTAGTATTGGAGGGGAAGGTAGCCCCCAGTACTTC. The chain links TRBV19 to TRBJ2-5; tentatively, D is TRBD2 (6 bases). V was cut by 3 bases and J by 9 bases, with 17 bases left in between. In germline, CDR1 is LNHDA, CDR2 SQIVND (reference sequence). The length of the CDR3 is 14 residues.

The chain uses TRBV19 and TRBJ1-2, with 10 nucleotides matching TRBD1. Germline loops: CDR1 LNHDA, CDR2 SQIVND (reference sequence). With V trimmed by 7 bases and J by 7 bases, 12 bases remained unmatched. There are 15 residues in the CDR3. DNA of the CDR3: TGTGCCAGTACCCCCAGGTATGGGACAGGGGCTGGCTACACCTTC. Translating gives CASTPRYGTGAGYTF.

This chain joins TRBV18 and TRBJ1-1; unclear D gene. Per germline, CDR1 KGHSH and CDR2 LQKENI. This CDR3 comprises 15 residues. V was cut by 0 bases and J by 0 bases, with 8 bases left in between. CDR3 nucleotide sequence: TGTGCCAGCTCACCACCCCGCGGGGTGAACACTGAAGCTTTCTTT. Protein product: CASSPPRGVNTEAFF.

The chain carries TRBV10-3 and TRBJ2-1; D gene ambiguous. V was shortened by 2 bases and J by 13 bases, with 21 bases between the two germline ends. The length of the CDR3 is 15 residues. CDR1 and CDR2 from the germline V gene are ENHRY and SYGVKD. CDR3 coding DNA: TGTGCCATCAGTGAGGCCCTCACACCGATAAACATTCAGTTCTTC. Translated, it gives CAISEALTPINIQFF.

The gene calls are TRBV28 and TRBJ2-3; maybe TRBD1 (6 bases). The germline V gene has CDR1 MDHEN and CDR2 SYDVKM. Trimming cost V 3 bases and J 0 bases, with 10 bases left between them. CDR3 length: 15 amino acids. The CDR3 sequence: CASSLDSRSTDTQYF. CDR3 in DNA: TGTGCCAGCAGTTTGGACAGCAGGAGCACAGATACGCAGTATTTT.

The rearrangement uses TRBV11-3 and TRBJ2-3, with 7 bases lining up with TRBD1. The CDR3 is 15 residues long. Germline CDR1 SGHNT, CDR2 YENEEA. Trimming cost V 4 bases and J 0 bases; bases outside gene matches: 4. The CDR3 loop reads CASSSGQWSTDTQYF. The CDR3 coding sequence is TGTGCCAGCAGCTCGGGACAGTGGAGCACAGATACGCAGTATTTT.

This chain connects TRBV27 to TRBJ2-5; 8 bases align to TRBD2. The CDR3 contains 18 residues. The ends lost 2 bases at V and 5 bases at J; junction bases unmatched: 16. The germline gives CDR1 MNHEY, CDR2 SMNVEV (reference sequence). CDR3 region: CASSLGIREGRKLETQYF. CDR3 sequence (DNA): TGTGCCAGCAGTTTAGGAATACGGGAGGGAAGAAAACTGGAGACCCAGTACTTC.

DNA of the CDR3: TGCGCCAGCAGACGGGACAGGTACTCCTACGAGCAGTACTTC. This gives the protein CASRRDRYSYEQYF. The chain joins TRBV5-1 to TRBJ2-7, with 8 bases aligning to TRBD1. J gave up 0 bases and V 5 bases, and 4 bases lay outside the gene matches. The CDR3 consists of 14 residues. Germline loops: CDR1 SGHRS, CDR2 YFSETQ.

This clone showed up just once. The J gene is TRBJ2-5, the V gene TRBV6-5; TRBD1 agrees at 9 bases. The end of the DNA is better explained by TRBJ2-7, so the J call may be wrong. Germline values: CDR1 MNHEY, CDR2 SVGAGI. CDR3 length: 13 amino acids. The CDR3 loop is CASRRTGAYEQYF. The CDR3 region has the DNA TGTGCCAGCAGGAGGACAGGGGCCTACGAGCAGTACTTC.

CDR3 in amino acids: CASSYSEGGGEAFF. CDR3 DNA sequence: TGTGCCAGCAGTTACTCGGAGGGCGGGGGCGAAGCTTTCTTT. The V gene is TRBV6-6, the J gene TRBJ1-1, with D perhaps matching TRBD1 (6 bases). Trimming stripped 0 bases from V and 8 bases from J, with 13 bases between. CDR1 is MNHNY and CDR2 is SVGAGI in the germline V gene (reference sequence). This CDR3 is 14 amino acids long.

The V call is TRBV7-7, the J call TRBJ2-7, with D possibly matching TRBD1 (5 bases). Looked up from germline, CDR1 is SSHAT and CDR2 is FNYEAQ (reference sequence). This CDR3 spans 13 amino acids. V gave up 3 bases and J gave up 5 bases, with 11 bases separating them. DNA for the CDR3: TGTGCCAGCAGCTTGGGGCTAAATGACGAGCAGTACTTC. Encoded protein: CASSLGLNDEQYF.

The CDR3 DNA reads as TGTGCCAGCAGTTTAATGGCGAACACTGAAGCTTTCTTT. Protein product: CASSLMANTEAFF. The rearrangement joins TRBV6-5 to TRBJ1-1; D uncertain. Germline assignment: CDR1 MNHEY and CDR2 SVGAGI. Deletions cut 4 bases from V and 1 base from J, with 7 bases between. CDR3 length: 13 amino acids.

The rearrangement links TRBV6-4 to TRBJ2-2; 8 bases are a match to TRBD1. Germline trimming cut 4 bases from V and 1 base from J; bases unmatched to any gene: 2. The CDR3 has 15 residues. Germline V gives CDR1 MRHNA, CDR2 SNTAGT. CDR3 sequence reads: CASSAGTGNTGELFF. CDR3 nucleotides: TGTGCCAGCAGTGCGGGGACAGGGAACACCGGGGAGCTGTTTTTT.

The chain couples TRBV6-1 to TRBJ1-4; a weak D match, TRBD1 (6 bases). V shed 4 bases and J shed 8 bases, with 17 bases lying between them. This CDR3 has 15 amino acids. Germline CDR1 reads MNHNS; CDR2 reads SASEGT. Here the CDR3 reads CASSASPGQDEKLFF. CDR3 DNA: TGTGCCAGCAGTGCATCCCCGGGACAAGACGAAAAACTGTTTTTT.

The V and J genes are TRBV2 and TRBJ2-7; tentative D call: TRBD2 (6 bases). CDR3 length: 15 amino acids. Per germline, CDR1 SNHLY and CDR2 FYNNEI. The V gene lost 7 bases and the J gene lost 3 bases, with 19 bases spanning the gap. CDR3 sequence (DNA): TGTGCCAGCACCGTAGGAGGGGAAAGGGACTACGAGCAGTACTTC. The encoded protein is CASTVGGERDYEQYF.

The chain is built from TRBV4-3 and TRBJ2-1; 8 nucleotides agree with TRBD2. The CDR3 consists of 16 residues. Germline loops: CDR1 LGHNA, CDR2 YSLEER. Trimming at V came to 0 bases and at J to 6 bases, leaving 7 bases not matched to a gene. CDR3 sequence reads: CASSQEAGVRGNEQFF. CDR3 sequence (DNA): TGCGCCAGCAGCCAAGAAGCGGGAGTTCGGGGCAATGAGCAGTTCTTC.

The CDR3 region has the DNA TGTGCCAGCAGCCCCCCGATAATCGGTACGCAGTATTTT. Amino acid sequence: CASSPPIIGTQYF. J is TRBJ2-3 and V is TRBV28, with D uncertain. Trimming removed 6 bases at V and 8 bases at J, with 15 bases between. CDR3 length: 13 amino acids. Germline V CDR1 and CDR2: MDHEN, SYDVKM. Complete variable domain (other parts from reference TRBV28 and TRBJ2-3): DVKVTQSSRYLVKRTGEKVFLECVQDMDHENMFWYRQDPGLGLRLIYFSYDVKMKEKGDIPEGYSVSREKKERFSLILESASTNQTSMYLCASSPPIIGTQYFGPGTRLTVL.

Concerning this clone itself: A junction boundary mismatches the germline segment, possibly from a read error. This chain connects TRBV29-1 to TRBJ2-6, with D possibly matching TRBD1 (5 bases). The CDR3 spans 19 residues. Germline lookup yields CDR1 SQVTM and CDR2 ANQGSEA. The CDR3 loop reads CSPRLLRTDLRVRANGLTF. CDR3 in DNA: TGCAGCCCCCGGCTACTCCGGACGGACCTGAGAGTCAGGGCCAACGGCCTGACTTTC.

The rearrangement joins TRBV9 to TRBJ1-2; D not resolved. This CDR3 spans 13 amino acids. V dropped 0 bases and J dropped 0 bases, with 3 bases sitting between them. The V gene's germline CDR1 is SGDLS and CDR2 YYNGEE. As DNA, the CDR3 is TGTGCCAGCAGCGTAGACTCTAACTATGGCTACACCTTC. Translation gives CASSVDSNYGYTF.

V is TRBV5-1 and J is TRBJ2-7; a weak D match, TRBD1 (8 bases). This CDR3 has 19 residues. Germline CDR1 reads SGHRS; CDR2 reads YFSETQ. With 8 bases removed from V and 0 bases from J, the gap between germline ends came to 30 bases. The DNA for the CDR3 is TGCGCCAGTGCTAGAATGGGACAGGCCAGCGGGATGCCCTCCTACGAGCAGTACTTC. This translates into CASARMGQASGMPSYEQYF. Together with reference TRBV5-1 and TRBJ2-7, the CDR3 gives the full variable domain: KAGVTQTPRYLIKTRGQQVTLSCSPISGHRSVSWYQQTPGQGLQFLFEYFSETQRNKGNFPGRFSGRQFSNSRSEMNVSTLELGDSALYLCASARMGQASGMPSYEQYFGPGTRLTVT.

The V gene is TRBV7-2, the J gene TRBJ2-4; TRBD2 is a possible D gene (5 bases). Germline V gene lookup returns CDR1 SGHTA and CDR2 FQGNSA. This CDR3 region has 14 residues. V gave up 0 bases and J gave up 9 bases, with 12 bases separating them. CDR3 loop: CASSLAEGVSIQYF. As DNA, the CDR3 is TGTGCCAGCAGCTTAGCCGAGGGCGTGAGCATTCAGTACTTC.

The chain is built from TRBV7-2 and TRBJ2-7; D possibly corresponds to TRBD1 (5 bases). The CDR3 extends over 14 amino acids. CDR1 and CDR2 (germline): SGHTA, FQGNSA. V dropped 1 base and J dropped 5 bases, with 12 bases sitting between them. For the CDR3, the DNA is TGTGCCAGCAGCTTAGTGGCAGGGAAAAACGAGCAGTACTTC. Its protein is CASSLVAGKNEQYF.